This T cell receptor beta chain was found in a study of identical twins. In TCRdb, the 5' RACE reads were re-called with MiXCR into one record per CDR3 protein. The repertoire holds 15,000 to 20,000 distinct CDR3 sequences, nearly 70% seen once, with approximately 6% in the top ten. V was pared by 5 bases and J by 3 bases, with 9 bases of the junction left unmatched. The CDR3 covers 17 residues. Germline loops: CDR1 LNHDA, CDR2 SQIVND (reference sequence). This sequence originates from a woman aged 18-29 years in good health. This table probably holds off-target reads from a library built for another chain. Sequencing input: memory (CD45RO+) T cells sorted from blood. The chain employs TRBV19 and TRBJ2-2, with TRBD2 matching 10 bases. CDR3 residues: CASSDPSGRGDTGELFF. The CDR3 region has the DNA TGTGCCAGTAGTGACCCTAGCGGGAGAGGCGACACCGGGGAGCTGTTTTTT.